This T cell receptor (beta chain) was captured by sequencing in a study of blood T cell repertoires in COVID-19. This CDR3 has 11 residues. Germline CDR1 is KGHSH and CDR2 is LQKENI. V shed 3 bases and J shed 7 bases, with 6 bases lying between them. The table came from immunoSEQ multiplex PCR; TCRdb's copy has only in-frame clones and leaves some out. The sample shows about 71,000 clones, 80% to 90% of them seen only once. The receptor's source is a man aged 45-60 years with acute or convalescent COVID-19. The gene calls are TRBV18 and TRBJ1-1; D is unclear. The specimen sequenced was peripheral blood. In nucleotides, the CDR3 is TGTGCCAGCTCACCGCAGTTTGAAGCTTTCTTT. Amino acids: CASSPQFEAFF. The full variable domain, in which reference TRBV18 and TRBJ1-1 provide the parts outside the CDR3, is NAGVMQNPRHLVRRRGQEARLRCSPMKGHSHVYWYRQLPEEGLKFMVYLQKENIIDESGMPKERFSAEFPKEGPSILRIQQVVRGDSAAYFCASSPQFEAFFGQGTRLTVV.